The 21 T cell receptor beta chains given below trace back to one sample, sequenced in a study of cytomegalovirus exposure and HLA in healthy donors. The PCR had 60 Vbeta and 13 Jbeta primers. Libraries were prepared by immunoSEQ multiplex PCR; TCRdb keeps only in-frame clonotypes and omits some of them. The repertoire holds 150,000 to 190,000 clones, about three quarters seen once, with over 1.3% in the top ten. Sample: PBMCs. All receptors derive from a man between 18 and 35 years old in good health and CMV-seronegative.

V gene TRBV28 combines with J gene TRBJ1-5, with 7 bases lining up with TRBD1. V was pared by 2 bases and J by 7 bases, with 8 bases of the junction left unmatched. The germline V gene encodes CDR1 MDHEN and CDR2 SYDVKM. The CDR3 is 15 amino acids. The CDR3 DNA sequence: TGTGCCAGCAGTTTAGAGGGGGCGCTTTTCCAGCCCCAGCATTTT. As protein: CASSLEGALFQPQHF.

This clone turned up a few times. The rearrangement uses TRBV4-1 and TRBJ2-3, with D perhaps matching TRBD1 (6 bases). V shed 4 bases and J shed 2 bases, with 10 bases lying between them. Germline CDR1 and CDR2: MGHRA and YSYEKL. This CDR3 region has 14 residues. CDR3 sequence reads: CASSRRTVTDTQYF. The CDR3 region has the DNA TGCGCCAGCAGCCGCAGGACAGTCACAGATACGCAGTATTTT.

CDR3 residues: CASSSGGRAEKLFF. CDR3 coding DNA: TGTGCCAGCAGTTCCGGAGGGAGGGCTGAAAAACTGTTTTTT. The chain uses TRBV27 and TRBJ1-4; the D is unclear. V was clipped by 4 bases and J by 7 bases, with 13 bases between them. In germline, CDR1 is MNHEY, CDR2 SMNVEV (reference sequence). The CDR3 is 14 amino acids.

This sequence joins TRBV4-3 and TRBJ2-4; TRBD2 agrees at 7 bases. CDR1 LGHNA and CDR2 YSLEER come from the germline V gene. Trimming removed 0 bases from V and 3 bases from J; junction bases left unmatched: 8. The CDR3 runs 17 residues. CDR3: CASSQDRRGKGKNIQYF. The CDR3 bases are TGCGCCAGCAGCCAAGATCGGCGGGGGAAAGGCAAAAACATTCAGTACTTC.

The V and J genes are TRBV28 and TRBJ2-7; 8 bases align to TRBD2. This CDR3 is 17 amino acids long. CDR1 is MDHEN, CDR2 SYDVKM, per germline. Trimming at V came to 4 bases and at J to 0 bases, leaving 11 bases not matched to a gene. For the CDR3, the DNA is TGTGCCAGCAGTTCCAACGCCTCCGGGAGGGACTCCTACGAGCAGTACTTC. Its protein is CASSSNASGRDSYEQYF.

The sample holds a few counts of this clone. The rearrangement uses TRBV28 and TRBJ2-1; 10 nucleotides line up with TRBD2. The CDR3 runs to 12 residues. Trimming cost V 5 bases and J 15 bases; bases outside gene matches: 7. The germline V gene has CDR1 MDHEN and CDR2 SYDVKM. Written as DNA, the CDR3 is TGTGCCAGCAGTCTAAAGCGGGAGGGCCCGTTCTTC. Translating it yields CASSLKREGPFF. The full variable domain, in which reference TRBV28 and TRBJ2-1 provide the parts outside the CDR3, is DVKVTQSSRYLVKRTGEKVFLECVQDMDHENMFWYRQDPGLGLRLIYFSYDVKMKEKGDIPEGYSVSREKKERFSLILESASTNQTSMYLCASSLKREGPFFGPGTRLTVL.

This chain joins TRBV4-1 and TRBJ2-7; 7 positions agree with TRBD2. The germline V gene encodes CDR1 MGHRA and CDR2 YSYEKL. J gave up 0 bases and V 3 bases, and 11 bases lay outside the gene matches. The CDR3 covers 17 residues. Written as DNA, the CDR3 is TGCGCCAGCAGCCAGTCAGTCCGGGACTACCCCTCCTACGAGCAGTACTTC. Residues: CASSQSVRDYPSYEQYF.

The V call is TRBV9, the J call TRBJ2-7; tentatively, D is TRBD2 (5 bases). The V end was cut by 4 bases, the J end by 4 bases, with 15 bases between. Germline V gene data show CDR1 as SGDLS and CDR2 as YYNGEE. The CDR3 runs to 14 residues. The CDR3 spells CASSKDPEGYEQYF. In DNA, the CDR3 is TGTGCCAGCAGCAAGGACCCTGAGGGTTACGAGCAGTACTTC.

The gene calls are TRBV9 and TRBJ1-6, with a weak D call TRBD1 (6 bases). The CDR3 consists of 14 residues. The germline V and J ends were trimmed by 0 bases and 7 bases, with 8 bases remaining between them. CDR1 is SGDLS, CDR2 YYNGEE, per germline. The CDR3 DNA is TGTGCCAGCAGCGTAGGACAGGCGAATTCACCCCTCCACTTT. It codes for CASSVGQANSPLHF.

The chain carries TRBV4-1 and TRBJ2-2; tentative D call: TRBD1 (7 bases). The CDR3 covers 15 residues. V lost 6 bases and J 5 bases, leaving 16 bases between the germline ends. CDR1 and CDR2 from the germline V gene are MGHRA and YSYEKL. The DNA for the CDR3 is TGCGCCAGCAGGAGATCAGGGGGAGGAACCGGGGAGCTGTTTTTT. It encodes CASRRSGGGTGELFF.

V usage is TRBV18 and J usage is TRBJ2-2, with 8 bases matching TRBD1. V gave up 3 bases and J gave up 2 bases; unmatched junction bases: 5. The CDR3 length is 16 residues. The germline V gene has CDR1 KGHSH and CDR2 LQKENI. In DNA form, the CDR3 reads TGTGCCAGCTCACCCCAGACAGGGGCAAACACCGGGGAGCTGTTTTTT. Translation: CASSPQTGANTGELFF.

The rearrangement uses TRBV27 and TRBJ2-7; the match to TRBD2 covers 7 bases. V was clipped by 5 bases and J by 2 bases; unmatched bases: 9. The CDR3 totals 15 residues. Germline V lookup: CDR1 MNHEY, CDR2 SMNVEV (reference sequence). The CDR3, as DNA: TGTGCCAGCAGTAGGCCGGGAGGCCCAACCTACGAGCAGTACTTC. This codes for CASSRPGGPTYEQYF.

A few counts support this clone. The genes are TRBV6-1 and TRBJ1-2; D is perhaps TRBD1 (6 bases). V lost 6 bases, J lost 8 bases, and 10 bases lay in between. Germline loops: CDR1 MNHNS, CDR2 SASEGT. This CDR3 is built from 11 residues. The CDR3 sequence: CASRQGSGYTF. CDR3 nucleotides: TGTGCCAGCAGACAGGGAAGCGGCTACACCTTC.

The table lists this clone with a count of one. The chain has TRBV10-3 and TRBJ1-4; 8 nucleotides line up with TRBD1. The CDR3 spans 15 residues. The V gene end was trimmed by 8 bases and the J gene end by 7 bases; junction bases not matched to a gene: 12. The V gene's germline CDR1 is ENHRY and CDR2 SYGVKD. CDR3 bases: TGTGCCATCTATAAGGAAGGGACAGGCACTGAAAAACTGTTTTTT. As protein: CAIYKEGTGTEKLFF.

This sequence joins TRBV4-3 and TRBJ1-1; D is unresolved. Germline V gene lookup returns CDR1 LGHNA and CDR2 YSLEER. V lost 0 bases to trimming and J lost 6 bases, with 11 bases between them. The CDR3 is made up of 14 amino acids. The DNA of the CDR3 is TGCGCCAGCAGCCAAGAGGTGCGGGCCCCTGAAGCTTTCTTT. Its translation is CASSQEVRAPEAFF.

In nucleotides, the CDR3 is TGTGCCAGCAGTCCTTCTTGGACAGGTCGGAGGAATAATGAAAAACTGTTTTTT. It encodes CASSPSWTGRRNNEKLFF. The chain combines TRBV27 with TRBJ1-4; 7 bases are shared with TRBD1. The CDR3 length is 18 residues. With 5 bases clipped from V and 4 bases from J, the junction kept 16 bases outside the gene matches. Germline V lookup: CDR1 MNHEY, CDR2 SMNVEV (reference sequence).

The V and J genes are TRBV5-1 and TRBJ2-7, with 11 bases matching TRBD2. CDR3 size: 16 residues. V lost 5 bases to trimming and J lost 5 bases; unmatched junction nucleotides: 12. Germline V gene data show CDR1 as SGHRS and CDR2 as YFSETQ. Here the CDR3 DNA reads TGCGCCAGCAGTACTGTAGCGGGAGGGCCAGGAGACGAGCAGTACTTC. Translated, it gives CASSTVAGGPGDEQYF.

V is TRBV2 and J is TRBJ2-2, with D tentatively TRBD1 (6 bases). The V end was cut by 1 base, the J end by 7 bases, with 10 bases between. The CDR3 extends over 14 amino acids. Germline CDR1 SNHLY, CDR2 FYNNEI. The CDR3: CASSEGQGIGELFF. The CDR3 coding sequence is TGTGCCAGCAGTGAAGGGCAGGGGATCGGGGAGCTGTTTTTT.

The chain couples TRBV7-2 to TRBJ1-2, with D possibly being TRBD1 (6 bases). The V gene's germline CDR1 is SGHTA and CDR2 FQGNSA. The CDR3 covers 16 residues. V was clipped by 5 bases and J by 4 bases, with 20 bases between them. The CDR3 is CASSPRGGVGGYGYTF. The CDR3 DNA reads TGTGCCAGCAGCCCCAGAGGGGGGGTGGGGGGCTATGGCTACACCTTC.

This clone came up a few times. The chain combines TRBV4-1 with TRBJ2-4, with 8 bases lining up with TRBD1. The junction had 15 bases not matched to a gene; V was cut back by 4 bases and J by 1 base. From germline, CDR1 is MGHRA and CDR2 YSYEKL. This CDR3 region has 19 residues. CDR3 sequence: CASSPPYRTGLKAKNIQYF. Here the CDR3 DNA reads TGCGCCAGCAGCCCCCCGTATAGGACAGGGCTAAAGGCCAAAAACATTCAGTACTTC.

The V gene is TRBV4-3, the J gene TRBJ2-5; 10 nucleotides align to TRBD1. Losses at the gene ends were 0 bases for V and 4 bases for J; bases not matched to a gene: 5. The CDR3 loop spans 16 amino acids. Germline V gene data show CDR1 as LGHNA and CDR2 as YSLEER. The CDR3 sequence is CASSQDADRGRETQYF. In nucleotides, the CDR3 is TGCGCCAGCAGCCAAGATGCGGACAGGGGGAGAGAGACCCAGTACTTC.